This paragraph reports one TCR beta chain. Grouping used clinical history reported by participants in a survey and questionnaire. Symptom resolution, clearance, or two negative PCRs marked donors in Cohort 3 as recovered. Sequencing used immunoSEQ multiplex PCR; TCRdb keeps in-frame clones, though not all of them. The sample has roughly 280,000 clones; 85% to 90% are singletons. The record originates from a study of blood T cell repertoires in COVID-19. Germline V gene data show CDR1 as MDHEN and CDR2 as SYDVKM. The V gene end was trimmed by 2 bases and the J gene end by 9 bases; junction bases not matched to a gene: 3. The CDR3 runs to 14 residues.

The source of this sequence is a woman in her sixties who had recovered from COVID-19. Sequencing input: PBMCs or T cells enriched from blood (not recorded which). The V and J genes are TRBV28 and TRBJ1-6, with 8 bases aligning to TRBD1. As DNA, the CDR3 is TGTGCCAGCAGTTTACAGGGGGCGCGTTCACCCCTCCACTTT. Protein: CASSLQGARSPLHF. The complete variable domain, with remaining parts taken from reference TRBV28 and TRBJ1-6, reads DVKVTQSSRYLVKRTGEKVFLECVQDMDHENMFWYRQDPGLGLRLIYFSYDVKMKEKGDIPEGYSVSREKKERFSLILESASTNQTSMYLCASSLQGARSPLHFGNGTRLTVT.